This TCR beta chain was identified in a study of shared clonotypes between healthy human individuals (dated by TCRdb to about 2020). The study in broad terms: The cohort comprised a couple of women and a few men aged 18 to 49 years. For each donor, three plates each were used for CD4 naive and CD4 memory, two plates were used for CD8 naive, and one plate was used for CD8 memory. To estimate repertoire size and how much clonotype sharing occurs between individuals, the study deeply sequenced the blood TCR repertoires of roughly 5 healthy adults. Libraries were prepared and TCR repertoires were sequenced by different laboratories using diverse techniques, in order to increase sequencing depth and limit assay-specific biases. Leukapheresis yielded between about 0.94 and 9.5 billion PBMCs per donor. General findings and caveats noted by the study authors: Naive subsets generally had larger estimated clonotype richness than memory subsets did. The small number of donors limited the genetic and exposure-history diversity represented. Approximately 4.8% of naive CD4, 3% to 4% of naive CD8, around 2.3% of memory CD4, and around 0.42% of memory CD8 clonotypes were shared across a few donors. Compared with non-shared clonotypes, the clonotypes found in all four sorted-subset donors had higher generation probabilities. Pairwise subsampling indicated that sequencing depth was expected to affect the degree of clonotype sharing among donors. Sampling was limited to blood, and TCR repertoires in tissue likely differ from TCR repertoires in blood. Rarefaction of sorted-subset datasets indicated incomplete sequencing despite the large sequencing depth.

Concerning this clone: The specificity of this receptor is unknown. No base-level quality is on record; no much larger clone is a single base apart.

The germline V gene supplies CDR1 SGHRS and CDR2 YFSETQ. V loses 0 bases of germline sequence and J loses 6 bases, and the interval between the two ends is 8 bases. Including cysteine and phenylalanine, the CDR3 has 13 amino acids. This entry keeps only the CDR3 DNA: 39 bases, framed from base 1. CD8 naive samples consisted of CD45RO-negative cells that were positively selected for CCR7, yielding a CD45RA+CCR7+ population without TemRA cells. Donors were healthy HIV-negative adults with no recently reported acute infections or vaccinations. All donors were Caucasian adults living in Nashville, Tennessee, USA. After blood collection by leukapheresis, PBMCs were isolated using Ficoll-Histopaque density gradient centrifugation and then cryopreserved in the vapor phase of liquid nitrogen. Analytical flow cytometry was used to check the purity and quantity of each magnetically sorted T cell population. Genomic DNA was isolated from every sorted fraction and measured by UV absorbance on a Nanodrop 2000c.

Using the deep immunoSEQ assay, TCR CDR3 regions were amplified from genomic DNA by multiplex PCR. Extracted genomic DNA from each cell subset was spread evenly across all wells of several immunoSEQ 96-well plates, with each plate serving as a replicate. For sorted subsets, each replicate PCR was loaded with roughly 190 ng genomic DNA, equivalent to 25,000 to 30,000 T cell genomes. The purified libraries were quantified using a Qubit 3.0 fluorometer, sized with a Bioanalyzer 2100, and then quantified again using the KAPA Library Quantification kit. Every immunoSEQ 96-well plate was sequenced on a separate single-read 150-cycle Illumina NextSeq 550 flow cell. From the authors' description of their analysis: Because only junctional sequences without quality scores were contained in the immunoSEQ output, filtering matching that applied to full-length reads could not be performed. To assign V/J genes and CDR3, sequences were annotated using PyIR, a Python wrapper for IgBLAST v1.9, with IMGT germline references. Reads were filtered out if the reads had weak V/J assignments (E-value above 1e-6), no CDR3, stop codons, out-of-frame junctions, or ambiguous translated residues. V3J clonotypes were defined as sequences sharing the same inferred V gene, J gene, and CDR3 amino acid sequence. Percentage overlap between repertoires was computed as shared unique clonotypes divided by the size of the smaller repertoire. Repertoire richness was assessed with RTK rarefaction, the Chao1 estimator, and Recon v2.1 estimates of unobserved clonotypes. OLGA was used to compute generation probabilities for all TCRbeta clonotypes that the gDNA method yielded from a few donors. Not all clones reach the TCRdb copy of this immuneACCESS table, which keeps in-frame sequences only. Checked studies attribute under half of the gap to unresolved V genes and leave the rest unexplained. Clonal size and the V and J genes are those of that table, whereas D and trimming came from the DNA. The sample includes 630,000 or so clones, with more than 95% observed a single time. The ten largest clones take up 0.3% of the sample.

The sequence is built from TRBV5-1 and TRBJ2-3, with the D gene uncertain. The receptor was isolated from a man under 40 in good health. The specimen was naive CD8+ T cells sorted from blood. Taken with the paper, the label for cell subset or site translates to: CD45RA+CCR7+. The encoded CDR3 is CASSLGLWDTQYF. The DNA sequence follows: TGCGCCAGCAGCTTGGGATTGTGGGATACGCAGTATTTT.